The clone carrying this T cell receptor beta chain was counted a single time. This sample is drawn from a study of blood T cell repertoires in COVID-19. Overall study context: Sites across the United States, Italy and Spain contributed samples from acute and convalescent COVID-19. From T cells, B-cell-depleted T cells, or PBMCs came the material, which was cDNA or gDNA.

Original handling: Researchers report that nucleated cell counts were estimated from reference gene primer amplification. The assay was immunoSEQ multiplex PCR, and TCRdb's table has in-frame clones only and misses some. V and J calls and clone size are as listed in that table; D and trimming were resolved from the DNA. The data show about 200,000 clones, roughly four fifths seen once. The CDR3 is made up of 15 amino acids. CDR1 is SGHAT, CDR2 FQNNGV, per germline. Trimming cost V 6 bases and J 0 bases, with 12 bases left between them. The chain has TRBV11-2 and TRBJ1-3; D is possibly TRBD1 (6 bases). The sample consisted of peripheral blood. The clonotype was recovered from a woman in her fifties or sixties with active or convalescent COVID-19. The CDR3 region has the DNA TGTGCCAGCAGGGCTACAGGGTACTCTGGAAACACCATATATTTT. It yields the protein CASRATGYSGNTIYF.